A selection of T cell receptor beta chains follows, all from one sample in a study of T cell responses to AZD1222 COVID-19 vaccine. Clones were read by immunoSEQ multiplex PCR, and TCRdb kept only the in-frame ones, dropping some. This table has over 150,000 clones, 85% to 95% appearing once. This specimen consisted of peripheral blood, obtained 28 days after the second dose of the MenACWY control vaccine. The source is an adult who received the MenACWY meningococcal vaccine as a control. The CDR3 runs from the conserved cysteine through the conserved F or W. The D gene is left open where the match is weak. Not all rows give a size; the values are once, few, many and, for expanded clones, a class.

clone size: .; D gene: .; J gene: TRBJ1-5; V gene: TRBV30; CDR3 DNA: TGTGCCTGGAGTACGGGGGCAATCGATCAGCCCCAGCATTTT; CDR3 protein: CAWSTGAIDQPQHF
clone size: .; D gene: .; J gene: TRBJ1-3; V gene: TRBV5-1; CDR3 DNA: TGCGCCAGCAGCTTGTCGGGGAATGGAAACACCATATATTTT; CDR3 protein: CASSLSGNGNTIYF
clone size: .; D gene: TRBD1; J gene: TRBJ1-1; V gene: TRBV5-1; CDR3 DNA: TGCGCCAGCAGCTCAGCCGGGACAGAGAACACTGAAGCTTTCTTT; CDR3 protein: CASSSAGTENTEAFF
clone size: .; D gene: .; J gene: TRBJ1-1; V gene: TRBV6-5; CDR3 DNA: TGTGCCAGCAGCCCCCAGCGGGGGGGTTGGACTGAAGCTTTCTTT; CDR3 protein: CASSPQRGGWTEAFF
clone size: .; D gene: .; J gene: TRBJ2-3; V gene: TRBV29-1; CDR3 DNA: TGCAGCGTTGAGAGGTACACAGATACGCAGTATTTT; CDR3 protein: CSVERYTDTQYF
clone size: .; D gene: .; J gene: TRBJ2-2; V gene: TRBV19; CDR3 DNA: TGTGCCAGTAGGGGGACGACAGGAAGAGCGGCAAACACCGGGGAGCTGTTTTTT; CDR3 protein: CASRGTTGRAANTGELFF
clone size: .; D gene: .; J gene: TRBJ2-5; V gene: TRBV3-1/TRBV3-2; CDR3 DNA: TGTGCCAGCAGCCACCCGGGACGAGGAGAGACCCAGTACTTC; CDR3 protein: CASSHPGRGETQYF
clone size: .; D gene: .; J gene: TRBJ2-3; V gene: TRBV4-1; CDR3 DNA: TGCGCCAGCAGCCAAAGAGCGTCTAGCCCCCCAGATACGCAGTATTTT; CDR3 protein: CASSQRASSPPDTQYF
clone size: .; D gene: .; J gene: TRBJ1-2; V gene: TRBV12-3/TRBV12-4; CDR3 DNA: TGTGCCAGCAGTCGGGACGAGAACTATGGCTACACCTTC; CDR3 protein: CASSRDENYGYTF
clone size: .; D gene: .; J gene: TRBJ1-6; V gene: TRBV27; CDR3 DNA: TGTGCCAGCAGTTTTAGGACCCGGAGCTCCTATAATTCACCCCTCCACTTT; CDR3 protein: CASSFRTRSSYNSPLHF
clone size: .; D gene: TRBD1; J gene: TRBJ1-2; V gene: TRBV19; CDR3 DNA: TGTGCCAGTAGTCCCTACAGGGGTGAACGGGGCTACACCTTC; CDR3 protein: CASSPYRGERGYTF
clone size: .; D gene: .; J gene: TRBJ1-6; V gene: TRBV7-9; CDR3 DNA: TGTGCCAGCAGCTTGATCACAGGGAATTCACCCCTCCACTTT; CDR3 protein: CASSLITGNSPLHF
clone size: .; D gene: .; J gene: TRBJ1-1; V gene: TRBV28; CDR3 DNA: TGTGCCAGCAGCGAAAACATGAACACTGAAGCTTTCTTT; CDR3 protein: CASSENMNTEAFF
clone size: .; D gene: .; J gene: TRBJ2-2; V gene: TRBV7-9; CDR3 DNA: TGTGCCAGCAGTTATGACATCAACACCGGGGAGCTGTTTTTT; CDR3 protein: CASSYDINTGELFF
clone size: .; D gene: .; J gene: TRBJ1-2; V gene: TRBV6-6; CDR3 DNA: TGTGCCAGCAGTTATTACGGGACGGACTATGGCTACACCTTC; CDR3 protein: CASSYYGTDYGYTF
clone size: few; D gene: TRBD2; J gene: TRBJ2-1; V gene: TRBV30; CDR3 DNA: TGTGCCTGCGGAGGCGGGGGGGCGAGTGAGCAGTTCTTC; CDR3 protein: CACGGGGASEQFF
clone size: .; D gene: .; J gene: TRBJ1-1; V gene: TRBV12-3/TRBV12-4; CDR3 DNA: TGTGCCAGCAGTTTTAAGGGTGATGGTGAAGCTTTCTTT; CDR3 protein: CASSFKGDGEAFF
clone size: once; D gene: .; J gene: TRBJ1-1; V gene: TRBV7-9; CDR3 DNA: TGTGCCAGTGCATGGGAAAACACTGAAGCTTTCTTT; CDR3 protein: CASAWENTEAFF
clone size: .; D gene: .; J gene: TRBJ2-5; V gene: TRBV18; CDR3 DNA: TGTGCCAGCTCACTCAGGGATCGCGAGACCCAGTACTTC; CDR3 protein: CASSLRDRETQYF
clone size: .; D gene: TRBD1; J gene: TRBJ1-1; V gene: TRBV5-4; CDR3 DNA: TGTGCCAGCAGGGGGACAGGGTATACGAACACTGAAGCTTTCTTT; CDR3 protein: CASRGTGYTNTEAFF
clone size: .; D gene: .; J gene: TRBJ2-2; V gene: TRBV18; CDR3 DNA: TGTGCCAGCTCACCCCTGGGACCCCCAGCCGGGGAGCTGTTTTTT; CDR3 protein: CASSPLGPPAGELFF
clone size: .; D gene: .; J gene: TRBJ2-5; V gene: TRBV7-2; CDR3 DNA: TGTGCCAGCAGTAGAGAAACACGGGAGACCCAGTACTTC; CDR3 protein: CASSRETRETQYF
clone size: .; D gene: .; J gene: TRBJ2-2; V gene: TRBV14; CDR3 DNA: TGTGCCAGCAGCCATGGGACCGGGGAGCTGTTTTTT; CDR3 protein: CASSHGTGELFF
clone size: .; D gene: TRBD1; J gene: TRBJ1-3; V gene: TRBV5-1; CDR3 DNA: TGCGCCAGCAGCGCGACAGGGGGGAGAAACACCATATATTTT; CDR3 protein: CASSATGGRNTIYF
clone size: .; D gene: .; J gene: TRBJ1-1; V gene: TRBV5-1; CDR3 DNA: TGCGCCAGCAGCTTAGACGGTAAAGCTTTCTTT; CDR3 protein: CASSLDGKAFF
clone size: .; D gene: .; J gene: TRBJ2-1; V gene: TRBV18; CDR3 DNA: TGTGCCAGCTCACCACCGTCAGGGAGGTCCTACAATGAGCAGTTCTTC; CDR3 protein: CASSPPSGRSYNEQFF
clone size: .; D gene: TRBD1; J gene: TRBJ2-2; V gene: TRBV6-2/TRBV6-3; CDR3 DNA: TGTGCCAGCAGCCCTTGGGGGACAGCGAACACCGGGGAGCTGTTTTTT; CDR3 protein: CASSPWGTANTGELFF
clone size: .; D gene: .; J gene: TRBJ2-7; V gene: TRBV24-1; CDR3 DNA: TGTGCCACCAGTGATTTCTCACCACCCTACGAGCAGTACTTC; CDR3 protein: CATSDFSPPYEQYF
clone size: .; D gene: .; J gene: TRBJ1-1; V gene: TRBV29-1; CDR3 DNA: TGCAGCGCAACAGGGATGAACACTGAAGCTTTCTTT; CDR3 protein: CSATGMNTEAFF
clone size: .; D gene: .; J gene: TRBJ1-4; V gene: TRBV7-2; CDR3 DNA: TGTGCCAGCAGCTTCAAAAAGGGGATAGGTGAAAAACTGTTTTTT; CDR3 protein: CASSFKKGIGEKLFF
clone size: .; D gene: TRBD1; J gene: TRBJ1-1; V gene: TRBV12-3/TRBV12-4; CDR3 DNA: TGTGCCAGCGGTAGGGACAGAGCTTTCTTT; CDR3 protein: CASGRDRAFF
clone size: .; D gene: .; J gene: TRBJ2-7; V gene: TRBV4-1; CDR3 DNA: TGCGCCAGCAGCCCACCCGGGGCCTACGAGCAGTACTTC; CDR3 protein: CASSPPGAYEQYF
clone size: once; D gene: .; J gene: TRBJ1-2; V gene: TRBV7-2; CDR3 DNA: TGTGCCAGCAGCCCCCCCTCAGTCTATGGCTACACCTTC; CDR3 protein: CASSPPSVYGYTF